Listed here is a single T cell receptor beta chain. A few counts support this clone. Its binding antigen is unknown. One base away there is no much larger clone; base qualities are not given. Taken from cysteine to phenylalanine, the CDR3 has 14 residues. The kept DNA is CDR3 alone, 42 bases in frame from the first base. V is pruned by 6 bases and J by 4 bases, leaving 7 bases of the junction without a gene match. For CDR1 and CDR2, the germline V gene lists MNHNS and SASEGT. For deep sequencing, each PBMC sample was run in six replicates, with libraries mostly built from 400 to 500 ng of input genomic DNA. TCRbeta libraries were prepared with the immunoSEQ hsTCRbeta kit according to the manufacturer's instructions. The finished libraries were brought together in one pool at 3 to 3.5 nM, which was then read using an Illumina NovaSeq 6000 S4 flow cell. As for the authors' bioinformatics: The immunoSEQ Analyzer was used for raw data preprocessing and quality control. The analysis was limited to productive rearrangements, and each clonotype was defined by a unique CDR3 amino acid sequence. Repertoire clonality was estimated as the Gini-Simpson index, which was calculated using the R package tcR. Student's t test was used to compare Gini indices, while Pearson correlation assessed associations with tumor size change. Entries here come from immuneACCESS through TCRdb and include only in-frame sequences with V and J called. Some clones fail to appear in such tables; in the studies checked, an unresolved V gene covers under half of the shortfall, and the cause of the remainder is unknown. V and J calls and clone size come straight from that table; D and trimming were deduced from the DNA. This sample gives some 14,000 clones in total; about 67% of them show up just once. In total, the top ten clones hold around 2% of the sample.

The source of the sample is a study of neoadjuvant anti-PD-1 for oral cavity cancer (TCRdb year 2021). Regarding the study in general: Patients mostly received three to four biweekly doses of nivolumab at 3 mg/kg before curative-intent surgical resection. Patients who did not progress were given a fourth nivolumab dose at about day 43 and had definitive surgical resection on days 50-56. Under RECIST 1.1, a patient counted as a responder if showing complete response, partial response or stable disease, and as a non-responder if showing progression. The parent correlative cohort included about a dozen patients, with an approximately 32% response rate. What the work shows at the level of the full study, not this receptor alone: Within PBMCs, T cell clonality (Gini index) was significantly higher in non-responders than responders after neoadjuvant nivolumab. The TCR analyses had only three patients in each response group, and the authors called for validation in larger cohorts. Higher pretreatment blood TCRbeta clonality and lower post-treatment tumor TCRbeta clonality were correlated with higher pretreatment blood Treg/Th17 ratios.

The time point tag for this specimen amounts to: before neoadjuvant nivolumab. Patients had been newly diagnosed with stage II-IVA oral cavity squamous cell carcinoma, and no prior systemic or radiation treatment had been given to the patients. The cohort was made up of patients with locally advanced, HPV-negative oral cavity squamous cell carcinoma. Peripheral blood mononuclear cells were analyzed directly, without maintenance or expansion in culture. The samples were obtained from a longitudinal correlative study of a single-arm phase II trial testing neoadjuvant nivolumab in oral cavity squamous cell carcinoma. Subject-matched pre- and post-treatment PBMCs and tumors from three responders and three non-responders underwent genomic DNA-based TCRbeta sequencing. Peripheral blood mononuclear cells were drawn once before nivolumab treatment and a second time after treatment, when surgery took place. The Maxwell RSC DNA from Cells kit was used to isolate genomic DNA from PBMCs.

The receptor comes from a person aged 40 to 85 with oral cavity squamous cell carcinoma. The rearrangement combines TRBV6-1 with TRBJ2-7; the junction holds 9 bases that match TRBD1. The material was PBMCs, obtained before nivolumab (anti-PD-1) treatment. The sequenced DNA: TGTGCCAGCAGCGAGGCGACAGGGGGATACGAGCAGTACTTC. This translates into CASSEATGGYEQYF.